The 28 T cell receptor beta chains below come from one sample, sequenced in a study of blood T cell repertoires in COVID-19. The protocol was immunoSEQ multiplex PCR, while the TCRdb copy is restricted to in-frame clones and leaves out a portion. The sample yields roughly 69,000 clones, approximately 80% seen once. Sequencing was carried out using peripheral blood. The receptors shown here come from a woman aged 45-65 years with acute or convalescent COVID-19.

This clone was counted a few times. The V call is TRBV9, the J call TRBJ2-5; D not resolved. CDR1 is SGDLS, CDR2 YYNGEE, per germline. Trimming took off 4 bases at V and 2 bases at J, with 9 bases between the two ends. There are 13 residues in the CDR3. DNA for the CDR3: TGTGCCAGCAGCCCGTGGAGTCAAGAGACCCAGTACTTC. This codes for CASSPWSQETQYF.

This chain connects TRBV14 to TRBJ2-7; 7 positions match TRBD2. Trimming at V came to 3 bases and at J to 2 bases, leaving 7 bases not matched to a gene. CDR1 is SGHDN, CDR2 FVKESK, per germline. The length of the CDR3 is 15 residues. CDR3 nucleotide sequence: TGTGCCAGCAGCCAGATCGCGGGGGTACCCTACGAGCAGTACTTC. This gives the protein CASSQIAGVPYEQYF.

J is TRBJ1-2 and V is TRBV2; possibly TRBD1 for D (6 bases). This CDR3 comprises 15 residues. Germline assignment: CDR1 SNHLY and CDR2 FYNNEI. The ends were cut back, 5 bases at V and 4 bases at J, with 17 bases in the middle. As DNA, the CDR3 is TGTGCCAGCAGTTCTGACAGGTCTTTACTCTATGGCTACACCTTC. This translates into CASSSDRSLLYGYTF.

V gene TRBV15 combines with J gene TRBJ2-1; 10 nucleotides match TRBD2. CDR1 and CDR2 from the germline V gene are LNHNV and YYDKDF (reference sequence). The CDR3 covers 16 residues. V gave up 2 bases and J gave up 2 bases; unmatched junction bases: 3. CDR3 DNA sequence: TGTGCCACCAGCAGATCTGGGACTAGCGCCTACAATGAGCAGTTCTTC. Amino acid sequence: CATSRSGTSAYNEQFF.

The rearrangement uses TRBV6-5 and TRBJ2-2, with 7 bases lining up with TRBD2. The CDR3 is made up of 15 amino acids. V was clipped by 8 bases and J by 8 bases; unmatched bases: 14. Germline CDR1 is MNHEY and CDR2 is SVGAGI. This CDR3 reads CASSLERGGSGELFF. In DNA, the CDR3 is TGTGCCAGCTCATTGGAGCGGGGTGGCAGTGGGGAGCTGTTTTTT.

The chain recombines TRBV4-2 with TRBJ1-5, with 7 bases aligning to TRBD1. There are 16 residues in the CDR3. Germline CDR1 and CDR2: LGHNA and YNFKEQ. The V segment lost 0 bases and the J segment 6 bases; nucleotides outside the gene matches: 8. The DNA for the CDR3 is TGTGCCAGCAGCCAAGAGGGGAGACAGGGAGGTCAGCCCCAGCATTTT. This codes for CASSQEGRQGGQPQHF.

The CDR3 DNA sequence: TGTGCCAGCAGTGCCTGGGGGGGTTATAATTCACCCCTCCACTTT. Protein: CASSAWGGYNSPLHF. The chain uses TRBV27 and TRBJ1-6, with D perhaps TRBD1 (5 bases). Germline CDR1 reads MNHEY; CDR2 reads SMNVEV (reference sequence). This CDR3 has 15 amino acids. The V gene lost 5 bases and the J gene lost 4 bases, with 12 bases spanning the gap.

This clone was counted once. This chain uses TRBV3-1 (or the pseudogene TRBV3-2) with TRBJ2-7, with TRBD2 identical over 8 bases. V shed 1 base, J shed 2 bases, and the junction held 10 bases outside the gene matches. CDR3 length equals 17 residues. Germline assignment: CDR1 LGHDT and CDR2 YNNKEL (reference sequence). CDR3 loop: CASSQGIGVAGTYEQYF. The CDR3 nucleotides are TGTGCCAGCAGCCAAGGGATCGGAGTAGCGGGAACCTACGAGCAGTACTTC.

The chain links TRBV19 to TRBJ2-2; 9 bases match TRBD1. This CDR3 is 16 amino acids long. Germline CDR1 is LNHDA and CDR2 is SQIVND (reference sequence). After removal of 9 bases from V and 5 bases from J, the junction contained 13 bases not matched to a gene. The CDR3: CASTRMGTGTTGELFF. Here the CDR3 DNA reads TGTGCCAGCACTCGTATGGGGACAGGGACAACCGGGGAGCTGTTTTTT.

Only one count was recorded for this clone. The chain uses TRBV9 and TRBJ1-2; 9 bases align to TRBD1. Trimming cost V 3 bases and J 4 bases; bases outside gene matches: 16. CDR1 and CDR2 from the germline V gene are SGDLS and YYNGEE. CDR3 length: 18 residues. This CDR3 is CASSESAGTGTFIYGYTF. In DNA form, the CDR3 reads TGTGCCAGCAGCGAGAGCGCCGGGACAGGGACTTTTATCTATGGCTACACCTTC.

DNA for the CDR3: TGTGCCAGCAGCCCAAGCGGGACAGGAAACAATGAGCAGTTCTTC. It is translated as CASSPSGTGNNEQFF. The J gene is TRBJ2-1, the V gene TRBV7-3, with a tentative D call TRBD1 (8 bases). The CDR3 totals 15 residues. Germline CDR1 reads SGHTA; CDR2 reads FQGTGA. V was clipped by 5 bases and J by 5 bases, with 16 bases between them.

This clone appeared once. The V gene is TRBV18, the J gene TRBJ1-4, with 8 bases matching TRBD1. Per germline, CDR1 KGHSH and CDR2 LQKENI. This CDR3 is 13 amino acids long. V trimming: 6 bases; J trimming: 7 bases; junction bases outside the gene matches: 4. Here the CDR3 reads CASSADRAEKLFF. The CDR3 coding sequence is TGTGCCAGCTCCGCGGACAGGGCTGAAAAACTGTTTTTT.

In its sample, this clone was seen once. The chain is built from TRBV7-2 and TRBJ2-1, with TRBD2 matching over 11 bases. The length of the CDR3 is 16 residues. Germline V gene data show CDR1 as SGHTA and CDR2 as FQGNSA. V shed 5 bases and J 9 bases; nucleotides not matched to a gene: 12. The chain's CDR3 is CASSLHLTSGDLEQFF. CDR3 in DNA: TGTGCCAGCAGCCTACATCTGACTAGCGGGGACCTTGAGCAGTTCTTC.

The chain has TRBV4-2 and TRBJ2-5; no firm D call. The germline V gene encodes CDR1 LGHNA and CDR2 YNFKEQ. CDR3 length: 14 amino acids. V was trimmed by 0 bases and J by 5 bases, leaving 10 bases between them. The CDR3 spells CASSQELIRETQYF. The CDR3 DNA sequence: TGTGCCAGCAGCCAAGAACTAATCCGGGAGACCCAGTACTTC.

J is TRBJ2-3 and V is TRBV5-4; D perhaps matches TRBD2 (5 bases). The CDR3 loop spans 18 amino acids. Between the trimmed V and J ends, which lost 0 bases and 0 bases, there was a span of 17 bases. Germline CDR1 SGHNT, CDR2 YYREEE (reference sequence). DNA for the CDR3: TGTGCCAGCAGCTTGGGGACTTCCCTACGCGCTAGCACAGATACGCAGTATTTT. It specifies CASSLGTSLRASTDTQYF. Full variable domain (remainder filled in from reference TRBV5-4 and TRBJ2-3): ETGVTQSPTHLIKTRGQQVTLRCSSQSGHNTVSWYQQALGQGPQFIFQYYREEENGRGNFPPRFSGLQFPNYSSELNVNALELDDSALYLCASSLGTSLRASTDTQYFGPGTRLTVL.

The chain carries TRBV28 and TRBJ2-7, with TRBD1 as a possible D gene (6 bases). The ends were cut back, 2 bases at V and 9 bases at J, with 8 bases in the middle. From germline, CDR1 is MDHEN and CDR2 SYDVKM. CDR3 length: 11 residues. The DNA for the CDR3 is TGTGCCAGCAGTTTACAAGGGGGGCAGTACTTC. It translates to CASSLQGGQYF.

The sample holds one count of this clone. The CDR3 DNA reads as TGTGCCAGCAGCCTCCAGGGGGCTGGAGGAAACACCATATATTTT. Amino acids: CASSLQGAGGNTIYF. J is TRBJ1-3 and V is TRBV28; 8 bases match TRBD1. This CDR3 contains 15 residues. Unmatched junction bases numbered 8, after V lost 6 bases and J lost 4 bases. CDR1 and CDR2 (germline): MDHEN, SYDVKM.

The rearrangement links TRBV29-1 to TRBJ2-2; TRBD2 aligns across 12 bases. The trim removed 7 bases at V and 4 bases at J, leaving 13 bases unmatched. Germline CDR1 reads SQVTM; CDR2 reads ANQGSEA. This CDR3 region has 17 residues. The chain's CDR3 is CSAAGTSGFGGTGELFF. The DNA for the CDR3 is TGCAGCGCCGCCGGGACTAGCGGGTTCGGGGGCACCGGGGAGCTGTTTTTT.

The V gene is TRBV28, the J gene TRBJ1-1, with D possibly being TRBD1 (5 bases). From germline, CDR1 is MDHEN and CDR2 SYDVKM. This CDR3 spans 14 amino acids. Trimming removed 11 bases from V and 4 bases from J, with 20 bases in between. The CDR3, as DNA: TGTGCCGGGGGGGGTGGGCTCTTTAGCACTGAAGCTTTCTTT. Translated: CAGGGGLFSTEAFF.

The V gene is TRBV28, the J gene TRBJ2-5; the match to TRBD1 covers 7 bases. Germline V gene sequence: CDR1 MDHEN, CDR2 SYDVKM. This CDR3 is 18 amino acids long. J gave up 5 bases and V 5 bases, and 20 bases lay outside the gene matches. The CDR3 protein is CASSEEQGSNMVEETQYF. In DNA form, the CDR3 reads TGTGCCAGCAGTGAGGAACAGGGGTCCAATATGGTCGAGGAGACCCAGTACTTC.

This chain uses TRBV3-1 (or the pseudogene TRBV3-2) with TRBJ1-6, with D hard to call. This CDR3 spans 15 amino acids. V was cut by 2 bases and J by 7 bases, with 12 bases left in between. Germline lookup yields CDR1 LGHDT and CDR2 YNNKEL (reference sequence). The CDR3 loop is CASSQSERDNSPLHF. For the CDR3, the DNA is TGTGCCAGCAGCCAATCAGAGCGCGACAATTCACCCCTCCACTTT.

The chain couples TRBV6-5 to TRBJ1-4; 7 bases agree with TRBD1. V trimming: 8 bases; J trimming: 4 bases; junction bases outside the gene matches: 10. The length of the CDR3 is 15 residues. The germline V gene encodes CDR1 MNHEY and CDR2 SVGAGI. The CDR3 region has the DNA TGTGCCAGCGTGAGTGGACAGGAGATTAATGAAAAACTGTTTTTT. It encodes CASVSGQEINEKLFF.

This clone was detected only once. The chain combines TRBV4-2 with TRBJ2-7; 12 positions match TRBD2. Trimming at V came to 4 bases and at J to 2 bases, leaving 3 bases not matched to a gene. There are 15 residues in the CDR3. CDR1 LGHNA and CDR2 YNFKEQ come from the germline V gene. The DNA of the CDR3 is TGTGCCAGCAGCCCAGGACTAGCGGGAACCTACGAGCAGTACTTC. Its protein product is CASSPGLAGTYEQYF.

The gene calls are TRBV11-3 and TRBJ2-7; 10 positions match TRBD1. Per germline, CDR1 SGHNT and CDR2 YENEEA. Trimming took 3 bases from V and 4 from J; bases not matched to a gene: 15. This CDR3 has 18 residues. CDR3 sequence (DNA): TGTGCCAGCAGCTTCAGCGCCGGGACAGGGGACTCATCTTACGAGCAGTACTTC. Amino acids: CASSFSAGTGDSSYEQYF. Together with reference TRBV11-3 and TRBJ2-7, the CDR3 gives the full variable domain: EAGVVQSPRYKIIEKKQPVAFWCNPISGHNTLYWYLQNLGQGPELLIRYENEEAVDDSQLPKDRFSAERLKGVDSTLKIQPAELGDSAVYLCASSFSAGTGDSSYEQYFGPGTRLTVT.

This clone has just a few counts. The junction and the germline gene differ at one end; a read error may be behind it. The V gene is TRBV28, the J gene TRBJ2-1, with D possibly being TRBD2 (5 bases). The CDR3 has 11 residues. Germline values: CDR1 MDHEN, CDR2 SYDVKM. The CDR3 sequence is CASSQGRRTVF. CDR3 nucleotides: TGTGCCAGCAGTCAAGGGAGAAGGACGGTCTTC.

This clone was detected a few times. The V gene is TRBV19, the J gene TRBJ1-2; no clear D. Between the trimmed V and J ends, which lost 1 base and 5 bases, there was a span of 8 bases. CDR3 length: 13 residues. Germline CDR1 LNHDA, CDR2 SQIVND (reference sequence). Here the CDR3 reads CASSIVSGYGYTF. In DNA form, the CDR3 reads TGTGCCAGTAGTATAGTCAGCGGATATGGCTACACCTTC. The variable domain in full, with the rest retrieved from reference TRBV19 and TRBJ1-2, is DGGITQSPKYLFRKEGQNVTLSCEQNLNHDAMYWYRQDPGQGLRLIYYSQIVNDFQKGDIAEGYSVSREKKESFPLTVTSAQKNPTAFYLCASSIVSGYGYTFGSGTRLTVV.

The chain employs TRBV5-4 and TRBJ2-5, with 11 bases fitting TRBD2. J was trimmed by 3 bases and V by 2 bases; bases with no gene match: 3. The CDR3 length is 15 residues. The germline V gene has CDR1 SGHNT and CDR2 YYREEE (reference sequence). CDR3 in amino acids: CASSFGTSGEETQYF. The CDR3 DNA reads TGTGCCAGCAGCTTCGGGACTAGCGGCGAAGAGACCCAGTACTTC.

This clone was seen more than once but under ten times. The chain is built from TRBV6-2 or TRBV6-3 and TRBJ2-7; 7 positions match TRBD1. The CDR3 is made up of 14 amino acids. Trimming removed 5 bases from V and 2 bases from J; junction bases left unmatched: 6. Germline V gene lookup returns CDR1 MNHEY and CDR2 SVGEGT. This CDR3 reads CASSLGGQAYEQYF. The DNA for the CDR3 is TGTGCCAGCAGTCTGGGTGGACAGGCCTACGAGCAGTACTTC.